This is a list of T cell receptor beta chains from one sample in a study of blood T cell dynamics during melanoma immunotherapy. Assay used: immunoSEQ multiplex PCR; TCRdb lists only in-frame clones, some missing. The table has 10,000 to 15,000 clones, approximately 88% seen once; the top ten hold less than 5%. Sequencing was performed on blood, taken from a patient treated with checkpoint blockade. These receptor sequences come from a human donor with melanoma. CDR3s include the opening cysteine and the closing phenylalanine or tryptophan. Fields, in order: CDR3 protein, CDR3 DNA, D gene, J gene, clone size, V gene. D genes are given only for firm matches. The listing skips clone size in some rows; elsewhere it reads once, few, many or a size class.

CASSYNPPGGGDTQYF | TGCGCCAGCAGCTATAACCCCCCGGGGGGAGGAGATACGCAGTATTTT | TRBD2 | TRBJ2-3 | - | TRBV5-1
CASSRGRGALSYNEQFF | TGTGCCAGCAGCCGCGGGCGGGGGGCCCTCTCCTACAATGAGCAGTTCTTC | TRBD2 | TRBJ2-1 | - | TRBV9
CASSRTGSNIQYF | TGTGCCAGCAGCAGGACAGGCTCCAACATTCAGTACTTC | TRBD1 | TRBJ2-4 | - | TRBV7-3
CAIRAGTGRSYEQYF | TGTGCCATCAGGGCCGGGACAGGGAGGTCCTACGAGCAGTACTTC | TRBD1 | TRBJ2-7 | - | TRBV10-3
CASSLYGSYEQYF | TGTGCCAGCAGCTTGTACGGATCCTACGAGCAGTACTTC | - | TRBJ2-7 | - | TRBV5-6
CATSRSSSGWDTIYF | TGTGCCACCAGCAGGTCGTCAAGTGGCTGGGACACCATATATTTT | - | TRBJ1-3 | - | TRBV15
CASSDYSYEQYF | TGCGCCAGCAGTGACTACAGCTACGAGCAGTACTTC | - | TRBJ2-7 | - | TRBV10-2
CASSLDGFSGYTF | TGTGCCAGCAGCTTAGACGGTTTCTCTGGCTACACCTTC | - | TRBJ1-2 | - | TRBV7-3
CASSLAGTSGGLSYEQYF | TGTGCCAGCAGCTTAGCGGGGACTAGCGGGGGGTTATCCTACGAGCAGTACTTC | TRBD2 | TRBJ2-7 | once | TRBV7-9
CASSQRGFTDTQYF | TGTGCCAGCAGTCAGCGGGGGTTCACAGATACGCAGTATTTT | TRBD2 | TRBJ2-3 | once | TRBV6-4